The 17 T cell receptor beta chains given below trace back to one sample, sequenced in a study of CD8+ T cells in alopecia areata (dated by TCRdb to the late 2010s). Libraries came from the immunoSEQ multiplex PCR assay. RNA was extracted from all samples and reverse transcribed into cDNA, which served as template for TCR sequencing. Drawn from immuneACCESS, this table holds only the in-frame rearrangements with V and J called that TCRdb kept. Clones are partly lost; checked studies trace under half to an unresolved V gene and leave the rest unexplained. The sample table holds 90,000 to 120,000 clones, of which roughly 84% were seen once. 20% to 25% of the sample is held by the ten biggest clonotypes. What the time point label conveys for this sample: 24 weeks on oral tofacitinib. The sample's treatment or condition label, in plain terms: oral pan-JAK inhibitor, 5-10 mg twice daily. The sequencing used CD8+ T cells sorted from blood, collected at week 24, from a patient treated with tofacitinib. These receptors came from a human donor with alopecia areata.

J is TRBJ2-1 and V is TRBV2; possible D gene TRBD1, 6 bases. The CDR3 loop spans 17 amino acids. Germline values: CDR1 SNHLY, CDR2 FYNNEI. V shed 3 bases and J shed 6 bases, with 21 bases lying between them. The CDR3 here is CASSDATGQILSNEQFF. The CDR3 bases are TGTGCCAGCAGTGATGCTACCGGACAGATCCTTAGCAATGAGCAGTTCTTC.

CDR3 protein: CASRGWQGPHGYTF. The CDR3, as DNA: TGTGCCAGCAGGGGTTGGCAGGGTCCCCATGGCTACACCTTC. V usage is TRBV9 and J usage is TRBJ1-2, with D tentatively TRBD1 (5 bases). The length of the CDR3 is 14 residues. Between the trimmed V and J ends, which lost 5 bases and 6 bases, there was a span of 17 bases. The germline V gene encodes CDR1 SGDLS and CDR2 YYNGEE.

DNA for the CDR3: TGTGCCTGGGGAGACACCGAGCAGTACTTC. Translation: CAWGDTEQYF. This chain connects TRBV30 to TRBJ2-7; D gene ambiguous. Per germline, CDR1 GTSNPN and CDR2 SVGIG (reference sequence). Trimming removed 5 bases from V and 6 bases from J, with 8 bases in between. The CDR3 runs 10 residues. The whole variable domain, filled in from reference TRBV30 and TRBJ2-7, reads SQTIHQWPATLVQPVGSPLSLECTVEGTSNPNLYWYRQAAGRGLQLLFYSVGIGQISSEVPQNLSASRPQDRQFILSSKKLLLSDSGFYLCAWGDTEQYFGPGTRLTVT.

This clone has a handful of counts. This rearrangement joins TRBV12-5 to TRBJ1-1; D ambiguous. The germline V gene encodes CDR1 LGHNT and CDR2 FRNRAP. The CDR3 contains 14 residues. V lost 0 bases and J 1 base, leaving 6 bases between the germline ends. The CDR3 region is CASGLVVGNTEAFF. CDR3 DNA sequence: TGTGCTAGTGGTTTGGTAGTGGGGAACACTGAAGCTTTCTTT.

V is TRBV27 and J is TRBJ1-2, with 8 nucleotides matching TRBD1. V lost 6 bases, J lost 5 bases, and 8 bases stayed unmatched. CDR3 size: 14 residues. Germline loops: CDR1 MNHEY, CDR2 SMNVEV (reference sequence). The CDR3 coding sequence is TGTGCCAGCAGGGATGGGACAGGTTCTTATGGCTACACCTTC. The encoded protein is CASRDGTGSYGYTF.

The genes are TRBV4-1 and TRBJ2-2, with 9 bases aligning to TRBD1. The CDR3 length is 16 residues. Germline V gene sequence: CDR1 MGHRA, CDR2 YSYEKL. With V trimmed by 4 bases and J by 6 bases, 9 bases remained unmatched. The CDR3 here is CASSLRQGGRSGELFF. As DNA, the CDR3 is TGCGCCAGCAGCCTCCGACAGGGGGGGAGGTCCGGGGAGCTGTTTTTT.

DNA of the CDR3: TGCGCCAGCAGCTTGGGGAACACAGATACGCAGTATTTT. This gives the protein CASSLGNTDTQYF. This sequence joins TRBV5-1 and TRBJ2-3; no firm D call. The germline V and J ends were trimmed by 0 bases and 2 bases, with 4 bases remaining between them. CDR1 and CDR2 from the germline V gene are SGHRS and YFSETQ. CDR3 size: 13 residues.

The rearrangement uses TRBV7-9 and TRBJ2-5; D perhaps matches TRBD1 (6 bases). Germline values: CDR1 SEHNR, CDR2 FQNEAQ (reference sequence). The CDR3 is 12 residues long. The V gene lost 8 bases and the J gene lost 5 bases, with 12 bases spanning the gap. CDR3 nucleotide sequence: TGTGCCAGCGACGACAGGCGGGAGACCCAGTACTTC. This encodes CASDDRRETQYF.

The chain couples TRBV12-5 to TRBJ2-5; TRBD1 agrees at 7 bases. Germline V lookup: CDR1 LGHNT, CDR2 FRNRAP. Trimming took 5 bases from V and 1 from J; bases not matched to a gene: 4. The CDR3 is made up of 14 amino acids. The CDR3 reads CASGLGTVQETQYF. Here the CDR3 DNA reads TGTGCTAGTGGTCTCGGGACAGTCCAAGAGACCCAGTACTTC. The full variable domain, completed using reference TRBV12-5 and TRBJ2-5, is DARVTQTPRHKVTEMGQEVTMRCQPILGHNTVFWYRQTMMQGLELLAYFRNRAPLDDSGMPKDRFSAEMPDATLATLKIQPSEPRDSAVYFCASGLGTVQETQYFGPGTRLLVL.

This clone was picked up a small number of times. The chain combines TRBV4-1 with TRBJ1-1; TRBD1 aligns across 7 bases. The V and J ends lost 3 bases and 3 bases, in that order; junction bases with no gene match: 7. The CDR3 totals 15 residues. CDR1 and CDR2 (germline): MGHRA, YSYEKL. The DNA for the CDR3 is TGCGCCAGCAGCCAGATACAGGGGATCGACACTGAAGCTTTCTTT. It codes for CASSQIQGIDTEAFF.

The rearrangement uses TRBV19 and TRBJ2-1; D gene uncertain. CDR3 length: 14 amino acids. In germline, CDR1 is LNHDA, CDR2 SQIVND (reference sequence). V was shortened by 3 bases and J by 0 bases, with 6 bases between the two germline ends. CDR3 sequence (DNA): TGTGCCAGTAGTATTCTCAACTCCTACAATGAGCAGTTCTTC. It translates to CASSILNSYNEQFF.

This clone was found a few times. The rearrangement uses TRBV10-3 and TRBJ2-2; 9 bases map to TRBD1. The V segment lost 11 bases and the J segment 3 bases; nucleotides outside the gene matches: 10. Germline V lookup: CDR1 ENHRY, CDR2 SYGVKD. The CDR3 has 15 residues. CDR3 DNA: TGTGCCCTAAGGACAGGGGACGTCTACACCGGGGAGCTGTTTTTT. Residues: CALRTGDVYTGELFF.

The V call is TRBV5-6, the J call TRBJ2-1; 12 nucleotides match TRBD2. Unmatched junction bases numbered 12, after V lost 4 bases and J lost 4 bases. Germline loops: CDR1 SGHDT, CDR2 YYEEEE. The CDR3 runs 18 residues. CDR3 amino acids: CASSADPLAGGEYNEQFF. DNA for the CDR3: TGTGCCAGCAGCGCCGACCCACTAGCGGGGGGCGAGTACAATGAGCAGTTCTTC.

The chain carries TRBV7-6 and TRBJ2-3; D is undetermined. Trimming left V 1 base short and J 6 bases short, with 5 bases between. The germline V gene encodes CDR1 SGHVS and CDR2 FNYEAQ. The CDR3 covers 12 residues. CDR3 nucleotides: TGTGCCAGCAGCTTAGAAGCGGATACGCAGTATTTT. This encodes CASSLEADTQYF.

This clone came up once. The chain recombines TRBV27 with TRBJ1-2; possibly TRBD1 for D (5 bases). V was trimmed by 4 bases and J by 5 bases, leaving 20 bases between them. CDR1 and CDR2 (germline): MNHEY, SMNVEV (reference sequence). There are 16 residues in the CDR3. The CDR3 region has the DNA TGTGCCAGCAGTTACCGCGCCTCGGGGCTTGGGTATGGCTACACCTTC. Encoded protein: CASSYRASGLGYGYTF.

This chain links TRBV2 with TRBJ2-5; D not resolved. Trimming removed 1 base from V and 6 bases from J, with 12 bases in between. Per germline, CDR1 SNHLY and CDR2 FYNNEI. The CDR3 has 14 amino acids. As DNA, the CDR3 is TGTGCCAGCAGTGAAGAGAGAGTCGCCAAGACCCAGTACTTC. Protein sequence: CASSEERVAKTQYF.

The rearrangement links TRBV27 to TRBJ2-3; D tentatively fits TRBD1 or TRBD2 (5 bases each). V lost 3 bases, J lost 3 bases, and 10 bases lay in between. Germline CDR1 MNHEY, CDR2 SMNVEV (reference sequence). This CDR3 spans 14 amino acids. The CDR3 loop reads CASSFRWGTDTQYF. The CDR3 region has the DNA TGTGCCAGCAGTTTCCGGTGGGGGACAGATACGCAGTATTTT.